The 14 T cell receptor beta chains below all came from one sample that was sequenced in a study of CD8 T cells in ankylosing spondylitis. TCRdb reanalysed the 5' RACE reads using MiXCR and keeps one entry per CDR3 protein. The sample records about 33,000 distinct CDR3 sequences, approximately 10% being singletons. Sequencing used synovial fluid, either unsorted or a sorted T cell fraction (not recorded which). All receptors come from a male donor with ankylosing spondylitis.

This clonotype came up many times. The chain employs TRBV9 and TRBJ2-7; possible D gene TRBD2, 5 bases. The CDR3 spans 14 residues. CDR1 and CDR2 (germline): SGDLS, YYNGEE. V lost 6 bases, J lost 4 bases, and 17 bases lay in between. CDR3 DNA: TGTGCCAGCACCGCGTCCGCGAGCGGATACGAGCAGTACTTC. Protein product: CASTASASGYEQYF.

This clonotype was observed at least ten times. This chain links TRBV27 with TRBJ2-7; D not certain. The CDR3 has 14 residues. V lost 0 bases, J lost 7 bases, and 13 bases lay in between. Per the germline V gene, CDR1 is MNHEY and CDR2 is SMNVEV (reference sequence). Here the CDR3 reads CASSLSSTYGEQYF. DNA of the CDR3: TGTGCCAGCAGTTTATCCTCCACCTACGGGGAGCAGTACTTC.

This clonotype was seen repeatedly, ten times or more. V is TRBV7-9 and J is TRBJ2-7, with D hard to call. The CDR3 loop spans 15 amino acids. V lost 5 bases to trimming and J lost 2 bases, with 16 bases between them. The V gene's germline CDR1 is SEHNR and CDR2 FQNEAQ (reference sequence). CDR3 in amino acids: CASSPADGPTYEQYF. The CDR3 nucleotides read TGTGCCAGCAGCCCCGCCGACGGGCCAACCTACGAGCAGTACTTC.

This clonotype has a handful of counts. J is TRBJ1-3 and V is TRBV7-8, with TRBD1 matching over 9 bases. Trimming took 5 bases from V and 4 from J; bases not matched to a gene: 9. The CDR3 totals 16 residues. CDR1 is SGHVS and CDR2 is FQNEAQ in the germline V gene. This CDR3 is CASSPWGQGRGNTIYF. The CDR3 DNA follows: TGTGCCAGCAGCCCTTGGGGACAGGGAAGGGGAAACACCATATATTTT.

This clonotype was seen a handful of times. V usage is TRBV12-3 or TRBV12-4 and J usage is TRBJ1-3, with 9 bases aligning to TRBD1. The CDR3 loop spans 17 amino acids. Trimming took 8 bases from V and 2 from J; bases not matched to a gene: 13. The CDR3 coding sequence is TGTGCCAGCCAGCTTGGCACGGGACAGGGAGCTGGAAACACCATATATTTT. Protein: CASQLGTGQGAGNTIYF.

This chain joins TRBV12-1 and TRBJ2-3. TRBV12-1 is listed as a pseudogene. The CDR3 has 15 residues. CDR3 sequence: CASSFGTDKADTQYF. CDR3 DNA sequence: TGTGCCAGCAGCTTTGGTACGGATAAGGCAGATACGCAGTATTTT.

The chain employs TRBV2 and TRBJ2-1; 9 bases fit TRBD1. With 7 bases clipped from V and 2 bases from J, the junction kept 3 bases outside the gene matches. The germline V gene encodes CDR1 SNHLY and CDR2 FYNNEI. This CDR3 is 14 amino acids long. This CDR3 reads CASIGTGPYNEQFF. CDR3 in DNA: TGTGCCAGCATTGGGACAGGGCCCTACAATGAGCAGTTCTTC.

The chain uses TRBV7-8 and TRBJ1-1; 7 bases line up with TRBD1. This CDR3 spans 15 amino acids. CDR1 and CDR2 from the germline V gene are SGHVS and FQNEAQ. V shed 4 bases and J 4 bases; nucleotides not matched to a gene: 9. The CDR3 protein is CASSSRQGPTTEAFF. The CDR3 DNA reads TGTGCCAGCAGCTCAAGACAGGGACCGACCACTGAAGCTTTCTTT.

This clonotype has at least ten counts. V gene TRBV6-1 combines with J gene TRBJ2-3; a possible D gene is TRBD2 (5 bases). CDR1 MNHNS and CDR2 SASEGT come from the germline V gene. The CDR3 spans 14 residues. Between the trimmed V and J ends, which lost 5 bases and 5 bases, there was a span of 14 bases. CDR3 nucleotide sequence: TGTGCCAGCAGTATCCGGACTGTTCGAGATACGCAGTATTTT. This translates into CASSIRTVRDTQYF.

This clonotype turned up a few times. The chain combines TRBV28 with TRBJ2-1, with TRBD1 matching over 8 bases. With 2 bases clipped from V and 6 bases from J, the junction kept 9 bases outside the gene matches. The CDR3 is 16 residues long. The germline CDR1 and CDR2 sequences are MDHEN and SYDVKM. CDR3 nucleotides: TGTGCCAGCAGTTTAGTTGGGACAGGCAGGTTCAATGAGCAGTTCTTC. Translating it yields CASSLVGTGRFNEQFF.

The table lists this clonotype with a few counts. The chain recombines TRBV14 with TRBJ2-7; 11 bases are a match to TRBD1. V trimming: 3 bases; J trimming: 3 bases; junction bases outside the gene matches: 7. Germline CDR1 and CDR2: SGHDN and FVKESK. The CDR3 is made up of 16 amino acids. This CDR3 reads CASSHKGTGGFYEQYF. The CDR3 DNA reads TGTGCCAGCAGCCACAAGGGGACAGGGGGATTCTACGAGCAGTACTTC.

This clonotype was detected ten times or more. The chain recombines TRBV27 with TRBJ2-1; 12 bases are a match to TRBD2. The CDR3 loop spans 16 amino acids. Germline V CDR1 and CDR2: MNHEY, SMNVEV (reference sequence). The CDR3 reads CAAGLAGGPFHNEQFF. For the CDR3, the DNA is TGTGCGGCCGGGCTAGCGGGAGGGCCTTTCCACAATGAGCAGTTCTTC.

The chain is built from TRBV3-1 and TRBJ2-5; the D gene is possibly TRBD2 (6 bases). With 4 bases removed from V and 5 bases from J, the gap between germline ends came to 14 bases. From germline, CDR1 is LGHDT and CDR2 YNNKEL (reference sequence). The CDR3 has 14 residues. The CDR3 region has the DNA TGTGCCAGCAGCCCTTGGGGGGTGGGGGAGACCCAGTACTTC. Protein sequence: CASSPWGVGETQYF.

This clonotype was found many times. This chain links TRBV7-2 with TRBJ2-7; D may be TRBD2 (5 bases). Trimming took 5 bases from V and 6 from J, leaving 17 bases between them. CDR3 length: 14 residues. Per the germline V gene, CDR1 is SGHTA and CDR2 is FQGNSA. The CDR3 here is CASSLRDRAGEQYF. CDR3 sequence (DNA): TGTGCCAGCAGCCTGAGGGATCGGGCGGGCGAGCAGTACTTC.